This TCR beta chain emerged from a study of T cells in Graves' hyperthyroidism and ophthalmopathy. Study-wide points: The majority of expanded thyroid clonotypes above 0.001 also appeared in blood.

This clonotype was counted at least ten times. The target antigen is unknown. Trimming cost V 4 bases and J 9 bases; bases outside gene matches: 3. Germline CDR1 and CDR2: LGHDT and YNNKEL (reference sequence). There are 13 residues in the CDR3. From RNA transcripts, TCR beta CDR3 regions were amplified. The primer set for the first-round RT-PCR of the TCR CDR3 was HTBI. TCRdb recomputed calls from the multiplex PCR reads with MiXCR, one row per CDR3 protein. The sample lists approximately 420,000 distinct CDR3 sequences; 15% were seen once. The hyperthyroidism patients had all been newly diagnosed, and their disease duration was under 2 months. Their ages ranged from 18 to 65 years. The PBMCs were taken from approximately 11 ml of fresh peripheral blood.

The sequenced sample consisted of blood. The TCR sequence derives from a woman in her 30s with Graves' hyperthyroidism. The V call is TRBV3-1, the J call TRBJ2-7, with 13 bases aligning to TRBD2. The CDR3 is CASSPGLAGRQYF. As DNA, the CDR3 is TGTGCCAGCAGCCCGGGACTAGCGGGAAGGCAGTACTTC.